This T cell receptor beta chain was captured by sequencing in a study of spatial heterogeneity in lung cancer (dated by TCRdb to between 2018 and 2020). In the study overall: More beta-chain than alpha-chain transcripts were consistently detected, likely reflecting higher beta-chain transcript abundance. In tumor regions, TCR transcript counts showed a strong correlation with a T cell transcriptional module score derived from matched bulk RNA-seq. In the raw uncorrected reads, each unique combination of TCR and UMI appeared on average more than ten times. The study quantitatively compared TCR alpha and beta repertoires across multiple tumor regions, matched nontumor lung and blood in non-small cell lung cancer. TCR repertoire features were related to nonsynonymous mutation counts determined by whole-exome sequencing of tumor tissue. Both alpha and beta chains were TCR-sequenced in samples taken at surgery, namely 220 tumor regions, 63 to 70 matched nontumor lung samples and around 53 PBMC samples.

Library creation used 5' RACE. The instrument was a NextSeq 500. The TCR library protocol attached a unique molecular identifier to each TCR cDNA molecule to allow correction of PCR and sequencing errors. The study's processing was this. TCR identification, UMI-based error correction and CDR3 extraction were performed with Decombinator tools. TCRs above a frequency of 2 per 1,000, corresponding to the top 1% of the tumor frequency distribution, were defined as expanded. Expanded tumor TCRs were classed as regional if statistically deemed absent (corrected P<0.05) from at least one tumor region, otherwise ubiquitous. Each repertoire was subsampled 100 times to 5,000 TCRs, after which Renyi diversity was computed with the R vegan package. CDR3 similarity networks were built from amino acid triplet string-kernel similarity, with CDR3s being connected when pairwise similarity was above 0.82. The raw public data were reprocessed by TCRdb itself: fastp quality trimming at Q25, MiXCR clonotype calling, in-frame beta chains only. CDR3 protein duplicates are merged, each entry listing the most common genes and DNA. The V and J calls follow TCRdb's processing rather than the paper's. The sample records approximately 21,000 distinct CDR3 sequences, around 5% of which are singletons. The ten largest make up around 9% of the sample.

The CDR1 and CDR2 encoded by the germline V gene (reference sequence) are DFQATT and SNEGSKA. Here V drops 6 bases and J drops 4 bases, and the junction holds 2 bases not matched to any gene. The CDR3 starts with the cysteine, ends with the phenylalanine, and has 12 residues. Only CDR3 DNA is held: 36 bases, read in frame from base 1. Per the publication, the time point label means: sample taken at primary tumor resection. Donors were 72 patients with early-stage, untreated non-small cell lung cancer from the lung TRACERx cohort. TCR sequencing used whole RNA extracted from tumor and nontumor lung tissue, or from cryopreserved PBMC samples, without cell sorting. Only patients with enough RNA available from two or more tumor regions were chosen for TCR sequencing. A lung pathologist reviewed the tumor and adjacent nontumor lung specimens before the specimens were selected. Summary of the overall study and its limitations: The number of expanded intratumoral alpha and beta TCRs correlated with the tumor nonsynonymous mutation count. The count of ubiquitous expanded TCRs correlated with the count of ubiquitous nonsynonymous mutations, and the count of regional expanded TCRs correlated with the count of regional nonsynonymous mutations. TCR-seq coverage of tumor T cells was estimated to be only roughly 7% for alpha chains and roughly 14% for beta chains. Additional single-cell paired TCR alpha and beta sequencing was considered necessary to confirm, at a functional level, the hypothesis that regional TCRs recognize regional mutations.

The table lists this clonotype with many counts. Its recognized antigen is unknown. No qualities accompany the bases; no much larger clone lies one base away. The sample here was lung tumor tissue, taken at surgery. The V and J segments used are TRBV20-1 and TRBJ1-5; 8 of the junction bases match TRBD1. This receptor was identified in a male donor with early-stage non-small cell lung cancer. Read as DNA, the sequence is TGCAGTGCAGACAGGGGAAATCAGCCCCAGCATTTT. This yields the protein CSADRGNQPQHF.